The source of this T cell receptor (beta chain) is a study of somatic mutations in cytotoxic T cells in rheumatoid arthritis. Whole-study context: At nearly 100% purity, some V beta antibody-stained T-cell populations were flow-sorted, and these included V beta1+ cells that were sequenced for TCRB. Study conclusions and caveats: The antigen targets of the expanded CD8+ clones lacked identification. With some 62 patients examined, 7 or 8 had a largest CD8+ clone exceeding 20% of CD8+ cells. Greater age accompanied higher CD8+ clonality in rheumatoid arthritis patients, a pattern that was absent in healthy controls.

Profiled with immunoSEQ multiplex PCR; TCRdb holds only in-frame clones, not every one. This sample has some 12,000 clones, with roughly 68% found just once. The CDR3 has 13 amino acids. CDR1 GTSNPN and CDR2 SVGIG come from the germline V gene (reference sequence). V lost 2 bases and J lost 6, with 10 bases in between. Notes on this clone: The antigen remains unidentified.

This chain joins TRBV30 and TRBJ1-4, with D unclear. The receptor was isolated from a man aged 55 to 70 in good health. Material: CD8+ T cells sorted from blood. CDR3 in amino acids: CAWSYTAYEKLFF. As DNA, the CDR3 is TGTGCCTGGAGTTACACGGCTTATGAAAAACTGTTTTTT.